A single sample gave rise to the 25 T cell receptor beta chains below, sequenced in a study of blood T cell repertoires in COVID-19. Libraries were prepared by immunoSEQ multiplex PCR; TCRdb keeps only in-frame clonotypes and omits some of them. The sample consists of about 72,000 clones, more than 75% of them appearing once. The sequencing sample was made of peripheral blood. The receptor source for this set is a man aged 70 or older with active or convalescent COVID-19.

The chain employs TRBV9 and TRBJ2-3; TRBD2 matches 10 bases. CDR1 SGDLS and CDR2 YYNGEE come from the germline V gene. The CDR3 is 15 amino acids. V was pared by 4 bases and J by 4 bases, with 6 bases of the junction left unmatched. CDR3 sequence (DNA): TGTGCCAGCAGCCCCAGCGGGAGGGGGGCAGATACGCAGTATTTT. Translated: CASSPSGRGADTQYF. The full variable domain, completed using reference TRBV9 and TRBJ2-3, is DSGVTQTPKHLITATGQRVTLRCSPRSGDLSVYWYQQSLDQGLQFLIQYYNGEERAKGNILERFSAQQFPDLHSELNLSSLELGDSALYFCASSPSGRGADTQYFGPGTRLTVL.

The V gene is TRBV30, the J gene TRBJ2-2; the D gene is possibly TRBD2 (6 bases). Trimming pared 5 bases from V and 4 bases from J, leaving 20 bases between. Germline V gene sequence: CDR1 GTSNPN, CDR2 SVGIG (reference sequence). The CDR3 extends over 16 amino acids. CDR3 sequence (DNA): TGTGCCTGGGGGGGACTGGGCGGATCCTCCACCGGGGAGCTGTTTTTT. Protein product: CAWGGLGGSSTGELFF.

V usage is TRBV24-1 and J usage is TRBJ1-2, with D maybe TRBD1 (6 bases). This CDR3 is built from 13 residues. V lost 9 bases and J 3 bases, leaving 13 bases between the germline ends. Germline V CDR1 and CDR2: KGHDR, SFDVKD. DNA of the CDR3: TGTGCCACCCAGGACAGTCAATACTATGGCTACACCTTC. Amino acid sequence: CATQDSQYYGYTF.

The chain couples TRBV4-1 to TRBJ2-1, with TRBD2 as a possible D gene (6 bases). The CDR3 is 16 amino acids. In germline, CDR1 is MGHRA, CDR2 YSYEKL. With 0 bases removed from V and 7 bases from J, the gap between germline ends came to 16 bases. CDR3 in amino acids: CASSQDQTSGWNEQFF. CDR3 sequence (DNA): TGCGCCAGCAGCCAAGATCAGACTAGTGGGTGGAATGAGCAGTTCTTC.

This clone came up once. The CDR3 reads CASRRGEGFLAKNIQYF. The CDR3 region has the DNA TGTGCCAGCCGCCGTGGGGAGGGGTTCCTAGCCAAAAACATTCAGTACTTC. The rearrangement uses TRBV6-2 or TRBV6-3 and TRBJ2-4, with 7 bases identical to TRBD2. V lost 8 bases, J lost 0 bases, and 13 bases stayed unmatched. This CDR3 is built from 17 residues. Germline CDR1 reads MNHEY; CDR2 reads SVGEGT.

This clone turned up a few times. This rearrangement joins TRBV30 to TRBJ1-2; possible D gene TRBD1, 5 bases. Germline values: CDR1 GTSNPN, CDR2 SVGIG (reference sequence). Trimming left V 3 bases short and J 4 bases short, with 12 bases between. The CDR3 runs to 13 residues. CDR3 DNA: TGTGCCTGGAGGATGGAGGGACTCTATGGCTACACCTTC. Translating gives CAWRMEGLYGYTF.

The chain links TRBV6-5 to TRBJ1-6; D uncertain. This CDR3 has 14 amino acids. From germline, CDR1 is MNHEY and CDR2 SVGAGI. V shed 4 bases and J shed 0 bases, with 4 bases lying between them. The CDR3 loop reads CASSSLSYNSPLHF. Written as DNA, the CDR3 is TGTGCCAGCAGTTCCCTCTCCTATAATTCACCCCTCCACTTT.

The J gene is TRBJ2-5, the V gene TRBV6-1; 13 positions match TRBD2. The V and J ends lost 1 base and 4 bases, in that order; junction bases with no gene match: 6. This CDR3 is 17 amino acids long. Germline lookup yields CDR1 MNHNS and CDR2 SASEGT. The DNA for the CDR3 is TGTGCCAGCAGTGAAGGGACTAGCGGGAGCACTCGAGAGACCCAGTACTTC. Translated: CASSEGTSGSTRETQYF.

This rearrangement joins TRBV28 to TRBJ1-4; 10 bases are shared with TRBD1. Germline assignment: CDR1 MDHEN and CDR2 SYDVKM. J gave up 6 bases and V 9 bases, and 7 bases lay outside the gene matches. This CDR3 is built from 14 residues. The CDR3 DNA is TGTGCCAGTGAGACAGGGGGCGGTTATGAAAAACTGTTTTTT. Translated: CASETGGGYEKLFF.

V and J are TRBV5-4 and TRBJ1-1; the match to TRBD1 covers 9 bases. The CDR3 runs to 14 residues. V shed 4 bases, J shed 5 bases, and the junction held 6 bases outside the gene matches. Germline V lookup: CDR1 SGHNT, CDR2 YYREEE (reference sequence). This chain's CDR3 is CASSLRDRVTEAFF. DNA for the CDR3: TGTGCCAGCAGCCTCCGGGACAGGGTTACTGAAGCTTTCTTT.

The chain employs TRBV29-1 and TRBJ2-1, with 9 bases identical to TRBD2. From germline, CDR1 is SQVTM and CDR2 ANQGSEA. V lost 8 bases to trimming and J lost 6 bases; unmatched junction nucleotides: 14. The CDR3 loop spans 15 amino acids. The chain's CDR3 is CSSVSVAGGGNEQFF. The CDR3 DNA is TGCAGCTCCGTTTCTGTTGCGGGAGGGGGCAATGAGCAGTTCTTC.

This sequence joins TRBV11-3 and TRBJ2-3, with 8 bases that match TRBD2. CDR1 and CDR2 (germline): SGHNT, YENEEA. J was trimmed by 5 bases and V by 7 bases; bases with no gene match: 17. The CDR3 totals 17 residues. Written as DNA, the CDR3 is TGTGCCAGCACCCAAGTAGCTAGCGGGCGACGACTAGATACGCAGTATTTT. Residues: CASTQVASGRRLDTQYF.

The rearrangement joins TRBV5-1 to TRBJ2-1, with TRBD2 matching 8 bases. The CDR3 length is 16 residues. The germline V gene encodes CDR1 SGHRS and CDR2 YFSETQ. Germline trimming cut 0 bases from V and 1 base from J; bases unmatched to any gene: 3. CDR3 DNA: TGCGCCAGCAGCTTGGAGGCTAGCGGGTCCTACAATGAGCAGTTCTTC. Translating it yields CASSLEASGSYNEQFF.

As regards this clone: A junction end diverges from the germline sequence, so it may reflect a read error. The chain employs TRBV7-9 and TRBJ2-1; 15 bases fit TRBD2. The CDR3 spans 16 residues. Germline assignment: CDR1 SEHNR and CDR2 FQNEAQ (reference sequence). The CDR3, as DNA: TGTGCCAGCAGCCCCAGGACTAGCGGGAGGGGAATTCTTTCCCTCTTC. It codes for CASSPRTSGRGILSLF.

The chain has TRBV9 and TRBJ2-1; D gene ambiguous. The CDR3 has 16 residues. Germline CDR1 is SGDLS and CDR2 is YYNGEE. V was pared by 3 bases and J by 7 bases, with 20 bases between. CDR3 nucleotide sequence: TGTGCCAGCAGCGCATTCCCGAACAGTTGGGTGAATGAGCAGTTCTTC. Protein: CASSAFPNSWVNEQFF.

The chain is built from TRBV29-1 and TRBJ1-1, with D possibly matching TRBD1 (5 bases). Trimming removed 7 bases from V and 0 bases from J, with 9 bases in between. This CDR3 region has 12 residues. Germline assignment: CDR1 SQVTM and CDR2 ANQGSEA. The CDR3 nucleotides are TGCAGCGGGAAGGGGCTGAACACTGAAGCTTTCTTT. Its protein product is CSGKGLNTEAFF.

This rearrangement joins TRBV2 to TRBJ1-5; TRBD1 matches 7 bases. V dropped 6 bases and J dropped 4; count of bases not matched to a gene: 12. Germline CDR1 SNHLY, CDR2 FYNNEI. This CDR3 is 16 amino acids long. The CDR3 is CASRTPKGGANQPQHF. The CDR3 nucleotides read TGTGCCAGCAGAACCCCTAAAGGGGGCGCAAATCAGCCCCAGCATTTT.

The chain joins TRBV5-1 to TRBJ1-6, with 8 nucleotides matching TRBD1. The V gene end was trimmed by 6 bases and the J gene end by 8 bases; junction bases not matched to a gene: 7. This CDR3 has 14 amino acids. Germline V gene lookup returns CDR1 SGHRS and CDR2 YFSETQ. CDR3 sequence: CASKEGQGHSPLHF. The CDR3 DNA is TGCGCCAGCAAAGAAGGACAGGGTCATTCACCCCTCCACTTT.

This chain links TRBV30 with TRBJ2-1; 11 nucleotides match TRBD2. This CDR3 region has 13 residues. Germline CDR1 and CDR2: GTSNPN and SVGIG (reference sequence). With 7 bases clipped from V and 3 bases from J, the junction kept 2 bases outside the gene matches. CDR3 sequence: CALLAGVYNEQFF. In DNA form, the CDR3 reads TGTGCCTTACTAGCGGGAGTCTACAATGAGCAGTTCTTC.

The CDR3 sequence: CASSPGTGGYGYTF. Written as DNA, the CDR3 is TGTGCCAGCAGTCCTGGGACAGGGGGCTATGGCTACACCTTC. The chain links TRBV28 to TRBJ1-2; the match to TRBD1 covers 11 bases. This CDR3 region has 14 residues. V shed 5 bases, J shed 4 bases, and the junction held 3 bases outside the gene matches. Germline CDR1 is MDHEN and CDR2 is SYDVKM.

The chain has TRBV3-1 (or the pseudogene TRBV3-2) and TRBJ1-3; possibly TRBD1 for D (5 bases). V was cut by 1 base and J by 1 base, with 11 bases left in between. Germline V gene lookup returns CDR1 LGHDT and CDR2 YNNKEL (reference sequence). The CDR3 extends over 16 amino acids. CDR3 sequence: CASSQGPGNSGNTIYF. The CDR3 DNA sequence: TGTGCCAGCAGCCAAGGGCCAGGGAATTCTGGAAACACCATATATTTT.

The genes are TRBV9 and TRBJ2-2, with no clear D. CDR3 length: 14 residues. The V gene's germline CDR1 is SGDLS and CDR2 YYNGEE. The V and J ends lost 0 bases and 5 bases respectively, with 8 bases between them. CDR3 region: CASSVGQITGELFF. CDR3 sequence (DNA): TGTGCCAGCAGCGTAGGGCAGATTACCGGGGAGCTGTTTTTT.

This clone was seen once. The genes are TRBV9 and TRBJ1-4; 7 nucleotides align to TRBD1. Per germline, CDR1 SGDLS and CDR2 YYNGEE. V shed 4 bases and J 5 bases; nucleotides not matched to a gene: 5. The CDR3 extends over 14 amino acids. The CDR3 protein is CASSPGQLNEKLFF. CDR3 bases: TGTGCCAGCAGCCCGGGACAGCTAAATGAAAAACTGTTTTTT.

The chain combines TRBV18 with TRBJ2-7, with 12 nucleotides matching TRBD2. Germline trimming cut 3 bases from V and 6 bases from J; bases unmatched to any gene: 15. Germline CDR1 reads KGHSH; CDR2 reads LQKENI. The CDR3 is made up of 18 amino acids. The CDR3 coding sequence is TGTGCCAGCTCACCCCGTCCGACTAGCGGGAGCCCCCCTACCGAGCAGTACTTC. It codes for CASSPRPTSGSPPTEQYF.

The chain links TRBV19 to TRBJ2-1; 9 bases align to TRBD2. Germline lookup yields CDR1 LNHDA and CDR2 SQIVND (reference sequence). The CDR3 consists of 15 residues. Trimming removed 4 bases from V and 3 bases from J; junction bases left unmatched: 4. CDR3 nucleotides: TGTGCCAGTAGTACGACTAGCGGACTCTACAATGAGCAGTTCTTC. It encodes CASSTTSGLYNEQFF.